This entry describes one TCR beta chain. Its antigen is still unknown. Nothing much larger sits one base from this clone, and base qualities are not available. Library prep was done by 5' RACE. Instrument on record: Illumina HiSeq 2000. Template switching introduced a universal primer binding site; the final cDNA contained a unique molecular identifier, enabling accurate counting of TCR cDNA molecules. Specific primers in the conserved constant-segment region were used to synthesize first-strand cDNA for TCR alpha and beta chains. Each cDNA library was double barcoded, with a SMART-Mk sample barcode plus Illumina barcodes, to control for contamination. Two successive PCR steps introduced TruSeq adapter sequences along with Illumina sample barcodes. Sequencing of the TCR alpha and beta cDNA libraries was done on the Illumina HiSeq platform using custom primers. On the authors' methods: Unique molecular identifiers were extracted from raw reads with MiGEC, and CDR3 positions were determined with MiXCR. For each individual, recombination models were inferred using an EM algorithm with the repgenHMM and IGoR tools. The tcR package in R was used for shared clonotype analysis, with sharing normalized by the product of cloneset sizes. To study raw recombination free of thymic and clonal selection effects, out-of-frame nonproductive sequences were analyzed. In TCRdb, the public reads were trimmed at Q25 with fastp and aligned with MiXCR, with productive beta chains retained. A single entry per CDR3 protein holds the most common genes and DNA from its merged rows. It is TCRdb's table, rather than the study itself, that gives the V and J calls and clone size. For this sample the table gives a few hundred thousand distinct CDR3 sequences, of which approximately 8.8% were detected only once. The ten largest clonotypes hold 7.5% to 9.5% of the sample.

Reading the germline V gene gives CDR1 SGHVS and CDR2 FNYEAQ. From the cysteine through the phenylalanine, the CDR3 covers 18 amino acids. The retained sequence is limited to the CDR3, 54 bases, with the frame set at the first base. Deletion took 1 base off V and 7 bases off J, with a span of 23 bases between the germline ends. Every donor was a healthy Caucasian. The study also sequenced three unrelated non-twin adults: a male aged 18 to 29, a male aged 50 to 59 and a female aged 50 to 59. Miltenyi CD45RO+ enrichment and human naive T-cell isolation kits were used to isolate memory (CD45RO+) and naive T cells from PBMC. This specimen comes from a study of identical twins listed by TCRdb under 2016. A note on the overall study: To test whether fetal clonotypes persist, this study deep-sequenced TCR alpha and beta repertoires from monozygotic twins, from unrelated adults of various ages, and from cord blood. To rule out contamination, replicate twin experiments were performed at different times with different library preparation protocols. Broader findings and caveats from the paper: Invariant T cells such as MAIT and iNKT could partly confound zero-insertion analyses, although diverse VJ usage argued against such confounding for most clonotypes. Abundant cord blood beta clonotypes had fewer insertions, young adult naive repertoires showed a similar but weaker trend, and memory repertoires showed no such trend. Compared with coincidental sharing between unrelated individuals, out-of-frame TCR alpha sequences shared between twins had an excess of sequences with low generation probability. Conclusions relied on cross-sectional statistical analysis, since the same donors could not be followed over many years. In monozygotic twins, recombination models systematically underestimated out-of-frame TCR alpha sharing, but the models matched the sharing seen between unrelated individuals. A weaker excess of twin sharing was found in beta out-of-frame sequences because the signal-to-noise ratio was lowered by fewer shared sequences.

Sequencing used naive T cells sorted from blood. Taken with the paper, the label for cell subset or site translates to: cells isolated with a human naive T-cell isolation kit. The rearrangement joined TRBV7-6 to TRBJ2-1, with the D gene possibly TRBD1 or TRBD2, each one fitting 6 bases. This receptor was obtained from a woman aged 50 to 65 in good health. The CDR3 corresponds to CASSLEARGVFGWNEQFF. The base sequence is TGTGCCAGCAGCTTAGAGGCGAGGGGGGTATTCGGGTGGAATGAGCAGTTCTTC.